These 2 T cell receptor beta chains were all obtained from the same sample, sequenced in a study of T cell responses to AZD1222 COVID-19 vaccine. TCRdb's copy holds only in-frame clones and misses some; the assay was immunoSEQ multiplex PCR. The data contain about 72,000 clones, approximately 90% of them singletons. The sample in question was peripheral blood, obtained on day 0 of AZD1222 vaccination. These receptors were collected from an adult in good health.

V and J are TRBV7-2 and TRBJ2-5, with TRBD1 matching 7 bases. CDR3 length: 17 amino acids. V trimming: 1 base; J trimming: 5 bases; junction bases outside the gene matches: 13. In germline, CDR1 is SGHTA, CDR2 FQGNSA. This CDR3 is CASSLGGGKMGGETQYF. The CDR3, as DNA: TGTGCCAGCAGCTTAGGAGGGGGCAAGATGGGCGGGGAGACCCAGTACTTC.

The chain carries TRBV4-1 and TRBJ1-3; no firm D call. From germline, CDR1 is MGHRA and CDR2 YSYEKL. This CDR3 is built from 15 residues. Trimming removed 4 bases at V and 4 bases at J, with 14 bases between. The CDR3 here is CASSLGPASGNTIYF. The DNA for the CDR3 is TGCGCCAGCAGCCTAGGACCCGCTTCGGGAAACACCATATATTTT.